This TCR beta chain was observed in a study of blood T cell repertoires in COVID-19. Data came from immunoSEQ multiplex PCR; TCRdb stores just in-frame clones and leaves some out. The data hold hundreds of thousands of clones, with approximately 83% observed a single time. Trimming pared 4 bases from V and 2 bases from J, leaving 12 bases between. The CDR3 spans 14 residues. Germline loops: CDR1 MNHEY, CDR2 SMNVEV (reference sequence). Specimen: peripheral blood. J is TRBJ2-7 and V is TRBV27; D is uncertain. The TCR was taken from a woman aged 45-60 years with acute or convalescent COVID-19. CDR3 sequence reads: CASSSALGPYEQYF. Written as DNA, the CDR3 is TGTGCCAGCAGTTCGGCACTGGGCCCCTACGAGCAGTACTTC.